This TCR beta chain stems from a study of blood T cell repertoires in COVID-19. Study context: Spain, Italy and the United States supplied samples that represented acute and convalescent COVID-19.

The CDR3 loop spans 15 amino acids. V lost 4 bases to trimming and J lost 0 bases, with 11 bases between them. Germline loops: CDR1 SGDLS, CDR2 YYNGEE. This clone was picked up a small number of times. The repertoire was sequenced with immunoSEQ multiplex PCR; TCRdb's copy has only in-frame clones and lacks some. In the table there are 250,000 to 350,000 clones, around 80% of which are singletons. This chain joins TRBV9 and TRBJ1-3, with a possible D match to TRBD1 (6 bases). The sequenced sample was peripheral blood. This TCR was sampled from a woman in her forties or fifties with acute or convalescent COVID-19. The CDR3 coding sequence is TGTGCCAGCAGCAGGGACACGAGCTCTGGAAACACCATATATTTT. It is translated as CASSRDTSSGNTIYF.